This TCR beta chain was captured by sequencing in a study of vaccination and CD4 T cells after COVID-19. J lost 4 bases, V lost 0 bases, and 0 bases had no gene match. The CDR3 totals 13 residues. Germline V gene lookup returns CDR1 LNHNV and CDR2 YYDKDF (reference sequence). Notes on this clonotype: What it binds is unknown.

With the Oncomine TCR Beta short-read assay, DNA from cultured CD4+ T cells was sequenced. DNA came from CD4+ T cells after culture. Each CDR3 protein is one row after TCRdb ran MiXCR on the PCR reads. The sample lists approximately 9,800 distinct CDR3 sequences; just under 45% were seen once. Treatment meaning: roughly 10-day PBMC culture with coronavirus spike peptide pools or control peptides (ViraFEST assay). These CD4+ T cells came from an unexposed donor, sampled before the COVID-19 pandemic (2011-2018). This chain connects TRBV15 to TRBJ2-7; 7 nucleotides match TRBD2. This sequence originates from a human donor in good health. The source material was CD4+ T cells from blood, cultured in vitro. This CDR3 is CATSREGGYEQYF. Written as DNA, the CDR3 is TGTGCCACCAGCAGAGAGGGGGGGTACGAGCAGTACTTC.